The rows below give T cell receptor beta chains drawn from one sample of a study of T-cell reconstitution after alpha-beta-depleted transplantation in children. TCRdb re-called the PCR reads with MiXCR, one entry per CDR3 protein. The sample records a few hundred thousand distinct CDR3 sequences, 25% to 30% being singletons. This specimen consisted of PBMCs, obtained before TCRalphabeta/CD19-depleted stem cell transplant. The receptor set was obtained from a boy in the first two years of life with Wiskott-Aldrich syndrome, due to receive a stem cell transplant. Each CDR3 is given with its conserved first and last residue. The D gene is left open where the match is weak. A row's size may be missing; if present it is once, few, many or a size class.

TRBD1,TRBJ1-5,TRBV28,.,CASSRDRGLSGNQPQHF,TGTGCCAGCAGTCGGGACAGGGGGCTCAGTGGCAATCAGCCCCAGCATTTT
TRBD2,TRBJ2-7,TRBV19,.,CASKVGAGEGYEQYF,TGTGCCAGCAAAGTCGGGGCGGGAGAAGGGTACGAGCAGTACTTC
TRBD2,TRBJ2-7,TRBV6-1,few,CASSAETSGVSYEQYF,TGTGCCAGCAGTGCGGAGACTAGCGGAGTCTCCTACGAGCAGTACTTC
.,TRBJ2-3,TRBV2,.,CASSSSRNTDTQYF,TGTGCCAGCAGTTCGTCGCGGAACACAGATACGCAGTATTTT
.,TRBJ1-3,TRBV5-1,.,CASSLVPENTIYF,TGCGCCAGCAGCTTGGTTCCGGAAAACACCATATATTTT
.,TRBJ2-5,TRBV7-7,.,CASSFEGKWETQYF,TGTGCCAGCAGCTTTGAAGGGAAATGGGAGACCCAGTACTTC
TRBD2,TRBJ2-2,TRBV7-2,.,CASSSRGGRATGELFF,TGTGCCAGCAGCTCCCGGGGGGGTCGGGCCACCGGGGAGCTGTTTTTT
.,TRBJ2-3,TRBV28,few,CASSLVVSLDTQYF,TGTGCCAGCAGTTTAGTCGTCAGTTTAGATACGCAGTATTTT
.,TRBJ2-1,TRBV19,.,CASSTPGRGGYNEQFF,TGTGCCAGTAGTACTCCGGGAAGGGGCGGTTACAATGAGCAGTTCTTC
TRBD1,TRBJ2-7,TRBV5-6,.,CASSFLDRAPYEQYF,TGTGCCAGCAGCTTCCTGGACAGGGCCCCCTACGAGCAGTACTTC
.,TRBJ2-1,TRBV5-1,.,CASRVSLSYNEQFF,TGCGCCAGCAGGGTGTCCCTCTCCTACAATGAGCAGTTCTTC
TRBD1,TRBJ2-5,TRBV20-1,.,CSARRTGMGETQYF,TGCAGTGCTAGGAGGACAGGGATGGGAGAGACCCAGTACTTC
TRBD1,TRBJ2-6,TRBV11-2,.,CASSLVTGGLGGANVLTF,TGTGCCAGCAGCTTAGTTACAGGGGGATTAGGAGGGGCCAACGTCCTGACTTTC
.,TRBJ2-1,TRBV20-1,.,CSAAPSGAGEQFF,TGCAGTGCTGCACCGTCCGGGGCTGGTGAGCAGTTCTTC
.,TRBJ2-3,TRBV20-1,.,CSARDWQTSTDTQYF,TGCAGTGCTAGAGATTGGCAGACTAGCACAGATACGCAGTATTTT
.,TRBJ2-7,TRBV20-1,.,CSARDSGRSHYEQYF,TGCAGTGCTAGAGATAGCGGCAGGTCTCACTACGAGCAGTACTTC
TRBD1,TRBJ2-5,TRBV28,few,CASSPGGAGVRETQYF,TGTGCCAGCAGTCCAGGGGGCGCAGGGGTGAGAGAGACCCAGTACTTC
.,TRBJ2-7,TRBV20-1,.,CSAPRRDPSYEQYF,TGCAGTGCTCCGAGACGGGACCCGTCCTACGAGCAGTACTTC
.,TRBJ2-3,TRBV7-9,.,CASSYDGKTDTQYF,TGTGCCAGCAGCTACGACGGGAAAACAGATACGCAGTATTTT
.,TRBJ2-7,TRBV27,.,CASSLYQGFLYEQYF,TGTGCCAGCAGTTTATATCAAGGGTTCCTCTACGAGCAGTACTTC
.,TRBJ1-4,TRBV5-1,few,CASRGENEKLFF,TGCGCCAGCAGAGGAGAAAATGAAAAACTGTTTTTT
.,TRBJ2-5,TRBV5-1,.,CASSRQGDKGETQYF,TGCGCCAGCAGCCGACAAGGGGACAAGGGGGAGACCCAGTACTTC
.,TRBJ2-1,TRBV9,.,CASSTRSSGGGQEGHEQFF,TGTGCCAGCAGCACCCGTAGTAGTGGGGGTGGGCAGGAGGGACATGAGCAGTTCTTC
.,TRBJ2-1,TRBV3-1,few,CASSPRGDEQFF,TGTGCCAGCAGCCCCCGTGGGGATGAGCAGTTCTTC
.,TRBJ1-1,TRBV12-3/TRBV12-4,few,CASSEQGGEAFF,TGTGCCAGCAGTGAACAGGGAGGTGAAGCTTTCTTT
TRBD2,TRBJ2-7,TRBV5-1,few,CASSLEGRGRVSYEQYF,TGCGCCAGCAGCTTGGAGGGACGCGGGAGGGTCTCCTACGAGCAGTACTTC
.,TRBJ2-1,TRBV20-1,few,CSGGLYNEQFF,TGCAGTGGTGGACTTTACAATGAGCAGTTCTTC
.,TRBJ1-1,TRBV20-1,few,CSARDPNSNTEAFF,TGCAGTGCTAGGGACCCGAACTCGAACACTGAAGCTTTCTTT
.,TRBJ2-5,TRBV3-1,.,CASSQGTASSQTQYF,TGTGCCAGCAGCCAAGGGACAGCTAGTTCACAGACCCAGTACTTC
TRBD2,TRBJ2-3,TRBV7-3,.,CASSLGGRAATDTQYF,TGTGCCAGCAGCCTTGGCGGGAGGGCCGCGACAGATACGCAGTATTTT
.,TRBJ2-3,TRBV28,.,CASTPRWASGTQYF,TGTGCCAGCACCCCCCGCTGGGCGAGTGGTACGCAGTATTTT
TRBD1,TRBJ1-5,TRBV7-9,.,CASSLYLSGQIYQPQHF,TGTGCCAGCAGCTTATATCTCTCGGGACAGATTTATCAGCCCCAGCATTTT
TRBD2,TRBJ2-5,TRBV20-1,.,CSAGVGLAGETQYF,TGCAGTGCTGGAGTAGGACTAGCGGGAGAGACCCAGTACTTC
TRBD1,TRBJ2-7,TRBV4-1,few,CASSRLQGANSYEQYF,TGCGCCAGCAGCCGTCTACAGGGGGCGAACTCCTACGAGCAGTACTTC
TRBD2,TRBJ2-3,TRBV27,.,CASRHLTSGVTDTQYF,TGTGCCAGCAGACACTTGACTAGCGGGGTCACAGATACGCAGTATTTT
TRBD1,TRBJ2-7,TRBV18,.,CASSPNRQGAKNEQYF,TGTGCCAGCTCACCGAATAGGCAGGGGGCGAAAAACGAGCAGTACTTC
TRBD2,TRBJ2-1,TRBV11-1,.,CASSGPLAASYNEQFF,TGTGCCAGCAGCGGGCCCCTAGCGGCATCCTACAATGAGCAGTTCTTC
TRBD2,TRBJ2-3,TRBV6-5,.,CASSYSRLAGNPDTQYF,TGTGCCAGCAGTTACTCGAGGCTAGCGGGGAACCCAGATACGCAGTATTTT
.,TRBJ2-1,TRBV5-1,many,CASSSLGGDEQFF,TGCGCCAGCAGCTCCCTGGGAGGAGACGAGCAGTTCTTC
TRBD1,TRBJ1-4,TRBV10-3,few,CAISEDRAPNEKLFF,TGTGCCATCAGTGAGGACAGGGCCCCTAATGAAAAACTGTTTTTT
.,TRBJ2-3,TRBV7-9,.,CASSLNQGSGPSTDTQYF,TGTGCCAGCAGCTTAAATCAGGGCAGCGGCCCTTCCACAGATACGCAGTATTTT
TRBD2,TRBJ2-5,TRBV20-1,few,CSASTGGGETQYF,TGCAGTGCTAGTACGGGAGGGGGAGAGACCCAGTACTTC
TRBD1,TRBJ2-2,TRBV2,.,CASSKWDRVTGELFF,TGTGCCAGCAGTAAATGGGACAGGGTCACCGGGGAGCTGTTTTTT
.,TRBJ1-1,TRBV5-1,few,CASSGADRSIEAFF,TGCGCCAGCAGCGGGGCGGACAGAAGCATTGAAGCTTTCTTT
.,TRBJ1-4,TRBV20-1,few,CSASTTTNEKLFF,TGCAGTGCCTCGACGACAACTAATGAAAAACTGTTTTTT
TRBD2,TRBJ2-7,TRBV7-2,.,CASSTSGSASEQYF,TGTGCCAGCAGCACAAGCGGGAGTGCAAGCGAGCAGTACTTC
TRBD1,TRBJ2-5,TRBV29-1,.,CSVEDRGFETQYF,TGCAGCGTGGAGGACAGGGGGTTTGAGACCCAGTACTTC
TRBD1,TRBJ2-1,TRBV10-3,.,CAISARGTVIYGQFF,TGTGCCATCAGCGCCAGGGGGACAGTCATCTATGGGCAGTTCTTC